What follows are 24 T cell receptor beta chains derived from one specimen sequenced in a study of cytomegalovirus exposure and HLA in healthy donors. Primers: 60 Vbeta forward and 13 Jbeta reverse. Only in-frame clones appear in the TCRdb table, and some are missing; sequencing was by immunoSEQ multiplex PCR. The sample has about 140,000 clones, 70% to 85% seen once. The sequenced sample consisted of PBMCs. These receptor sequences come from a man in his forties in good health and CMV-seropositive.

The gene calls are TRBV4-3 and TRBJ2-5; D perhaps matches TRBD2 (5 bases). V lost 0 bases and J 2 bases, leaving 13 bases between the germline ends. CDR1 and CDR2 from the germline V gene are LGHNA and YSLEER. The CDR3 spans 16 residues. This CDR3 reads CASSQEVRGWQETQYF. In DNA form, the CDR3 reads TGCGCCAGCAGCCAAGAGGTCCGGGGATGGCAAGAGACCCAGTACTTC.

The CDR3 DNA is TGCGCCAGCAGTACTACTAGCGGGCCATACAATGAGCAGTTCTTC. Its translation: CASSTTSGPYNEQFF. The J gene is TRBJ2-1, the V gene TRBV10-1, with TRBD2 matching over 9 bases. The CDR3 runs 15 residues. Looked up from germline, CDR1 is WNHNN and CDR2 is SYGVQD (reference sequence). The V gene end was trimmed by 5 bases and the J gene end by 4 bases; junction bases not matched to a gene: 6.

The chain recombines TRBV9 with TRBJ2-3; D might be TRBD1 (6 bases). The germline V gene encodes CDR1 SGDLS and CDR2 YYNGEE. V was shortened by 4 bases and J by 2 bases, with 14 bases between the two germline ends. The CDR3 consists of 15 residues. The CDR3, as DNA: TGTGCCAGCAGCTTAACAGGGATTCCCACAGATACGCAGTATTTT. It specifies CASSLTGIPTDTQYF.

V usage is TRBV5-4 and J usage is TRBJ2-7; possible D gene TRBD1, 7 bases. Germline values: CDR1 SGHNT, CDR2 YYREEE (reference sequence). Trimming took off 2 bases at V and 5 bases at J, with 14 bases between the two ends. CDR3 length equals 14 residues. The CDR3 region is CASSLGGERDEQYF. Written as DNA, the CDR3 is TGTGCCAGCAGCTTAGGGGGCGAGCGGGACGAGCAGTACTTC.

The chain links TRBV5-1 to TRBJ2-2; 7 bases are shared with TRBD2. Germline loops: CDR1 SGHRS, CDR2 YFSETQ. V lost 0 bases and J lost 4; bases outside the gene matches: 6. The CDR3 loop spans 16 amino acids. CDR3 region: CASSLARTRITGELFF. CDR3 coding DNA: TGCGCCAGCAGCTTGGCCAGGACTAGAATCACCGGGGAGCTGTTTTTT. Based on the CDR3 plus reference TRBV5-1 and TRBJ2-2, the full variable domain is KAGVTQTPRYLIKTRGQQVTLSCSPISGHRSVSWYQQTPGQGLQFLFEYFSETQRNKGNFPGRFSGRQFSNSRSEMNVSTLELGDSALYLCASSLARTRITGELFFGEGSRLTVL.

The chain joins TRBV2 to TRBJ2-5, with 8 bases fitting TRBD2. V lost 6 bases and J lost 6; bases outside the gene matches: 6. In germline, CDR1 is SNHLY, CDR2 FYNNEI. The CDR3 covers 13 residues. CDR3 coding DNA: TGTGCCAGCAGCGGGGGGGGGACGCAGACCCAGTACTTC. This gives the protein CASSGGGTQTQYF.

This clone was observed a few times. This chain connects TRBV9 to TRBJ2-7, with 7 bases matching TRBD2. CDR3 length: 14 residues. Germline V gene data show CDR1 as SGDLS and CDR2 as YYNGEE. Unmatched junction bases numbered 4, after V lost 1 base and J lost 3 bases. The CDR3 sequence: CASSVSTGGYEQYF. In DNA, the CDR3 is TGTGCCAGCAGCGTATCGACGGGAGGCTACGAGCAGTACTTC.

This chain joins TRBV7-2 and TRBJ1-1; TRBD1 might be the D (6 bases). Germline V gene data show CDR1 as SGHTA and CDR2 as FQGNSA. V lost 7 bases and J 9 bases, leaving 18 bases between the germline ends. The CDR3 extends over 13 amino acids. Written as DNA, the CDR3 is TGTGCCAGCACCGTTCCCGCGCAGGGGAAAGCTTTCTTT. This gives the protein CASTVPAQGKAFF.

The rearrangement uses TRBV12-5 and TRBJ2-7; 9 bases are a match to TRBD2. The V segment lost 6 bases and the J segment 0 bases; nucleotides outside the gene matches: 21. Per germline, CDR1 LGHNT and CDR2 FRNRAP. There are 20 residues in the CDR3. The chain's CDR3 is CASGNTLRGRAIRSSYEQYF. The CDR3 DNA reads as TGTGCTAGTGGCAATACCCTACGCGGGAGGGCCATCAGGAGCTCCTACGAGCAGTACTTC.

This clone was picked up a small number of times. This chain connects TRBV6-6 to TRBJ1-1; 9 bases agree with TRBD1. Losses at the gene ends were 4 bases for V and 4 bases for J; bases not matched to a gene: 7. The CDR3 has 15 amino acids. Germline CDR1 is MNHNY and CDR2 is SVGAGI (reference sequence). The CDR3 spells CASSFEGTGLTEAFF. In DNA, the CDR3 is TGTGCCAGCAGTTTCGAGGGGACAGGGCTCACTGAAGCTTTCTTT.

This chain connects TRBV19 to TRBJ1-4, with D uncertain. The CDR3 has 14 amino acids. The V gene's germline CDR1 is LNHDA and CDR2 SQIVND (reference sequence). V lost 7 bases and J 5 bases, leaving 14 bases between the germline ends. The CDR3 protein is CASTQQAANEKLFF. CDR3 coding DNA: TGTGCCAGTACCCAGCAGGCAGCAAATGAAAAACTGTTTTTT.

V usage is TRBV7-9 and J usage is TRBJ2-7; TRBD2 agrees at 7 bases. Per germline, CDR1 SEHNR and CDR2 FQNEAQ (reference sequence). The CDR3 contains 13 residues. With 5 bases clipped from V and 3 bases from J, the junction kept 4 bases outside the gene matches. The CDR3: CASSPPGGYEQYF. DNA for the CDR3: TGTGCCAGCAGCCCTCCGGGGGGCTACGAGCAGTACTTC.

This chain uses TRBV6-5 with TRBJ1-1, with D tentatively TRBD1 (5 bases). The CDR3 contains 13 residues. Trimming took off 2 bases at V and 4 bases at J, with 8 bases between the two ends. Germline V gene lookup returns CDR1 MNHEY and CDR2 SVGAGI. CDR3 in DNA: TGTGCCAGCAGTTACAGGGGCGGCACTGAAGCTTTCTTT. Its translation is CASSYRGGTEAFF.

The rearrangement uses TRBV14 and TRBJ2-1; 8 bases fit TRBD1. CDR1 and CDR2 from the germline V gene are SGHDN and FVKESK. CDR3 length equals 15 residues. The V and J ends lost 1 base and 6 bases, in that order; junction bases with no gene match: 5. The CDR3 loop reads CASSQGQGAGNEQFF. In DNA, the CDR3 is TGTGCCAGCAGCCAAGGGCAGGGGGCTGGCAATGAGCAGTTCTTC.

The chain joins TRBV5-1 to TRBJ2-7; weak D call: TRBD1 (5 bases). This CDR3 is built from 15 residues. Germline V gene lookup returns CDR1 SGHRS and CDR2 YFSETQ. V was cut by 4 bases and J by 2 bases, with 16 bases left in between. As DNA, the CDR3 is TGCGCCAGCAGCCCGCGTCCAACAGGACCCTACGAGCAGTACTTC. This gives the protein CASSPRPTGPYEQYF.

J is TRBJ2-6 and V is TRBV30, with D hard to call. This CDR3 comprises 18 residues. Trimming left V 0 bases short and J 1 base short, with 16 bases between. Germline V lookup: CDR1 GTSNPN, CDR2 SVGIG (reference sequence). CDR3 nucleotide sequence: TGTGCCTGGAGTGTACCTTCCGTCAGGATATCTGGGGCCAACGTCCTGACTTTC. It yields the protein CAWSVPSVRISGANVLTF.

The chain joins TRBV5-1 to TRBJ2-6; tentative D call: TRBD2 (7 bases). V was shortened by 4 bases and J by 2 bases, with 13 bases between the two germline ends. The CDR3 spans 16 residues. CDR1 and CDR2 from the germline V gene are SGHRS and YFSETQ. The CDR3 sequence is CASSPLGGAGANVLTF. The CDR3 nucleotides read TGCGCCAGCAGCCCCCTAGGGGGGGCTGGGGCCAACGTCCTGACTTTC. The variable domain in full, with the rest retrieved from reference TRBV5-1 and TRBJ2-6, is KAGVTQTPRYLIKTRGQQVTLSCSPISGHRSVSWYQQTPGQGLQFLFEYFSETQRNKGNFPGRFSGRQFSNSRSEMNVSTLELGDSALYLCASSPLGGAGANVLTFGAGSRLTVL.

The gene calls are TRBV27 and TRBJ2-5, with 10 bases matching TRBD1. V was pared by 6 bases and J by 1 base, with 8 bases of the junction left unmatched. CDR3 length: 16 amino acids. Looked up from germline, CDR1 is MNHEY and CDR2 is SMNVEV (reference sequence). The CDR3 bases are TGTGCCAGCAGCCCTTCCAGGACAGGGGGCCAAGAGACCCAGTACTTC. Translating it yields CASSPSRTGGQETQYF.

The rearrangement links TRBV6-5 to TRBJ2-7, with D possibly being TRBD1 (5 bases). Germline values: CDR1 MNHEY, CDR2 SVGAGI. The CDR3 loop spans 14 amino acids. Trimming took off 6 bases at V and 4 bases at J, with 16 bases between the two ends. The CDR3 DNA reads TGTGCCAGCAGCTACGGGCCAGGGCGGTACGAGCAGTACTTC. As protein: CASSYGPGRYEQYF.

The chain uses TRBV9 and TRBJ2-1; TRBD2 aligns across 8 bases. This CDR3 region has 15 residues. The germline CDR1 and CDR2 sequences are SGDLS and YYNGEE. V lost 0 bases and J lost 5; bases outside the gene matches: 4. CDR3 coding DNA: TGTGCCAGCAGCGTAGGCGGCGGGAGGAACAATGAGCAGTTCTTC. Protein product: CASSVGGGRNNEQFF.

Only a few counts were recorded for this clone. The gene calls are TRBV30 and TRBJ1-1; the D is unclear. Trimming pared 5 bases from V and 0 bases from J, leaving 10 bases between. The V gene's germline CDR1 is GTSNPN and CDR2 SVGIG (reference sequence). The CDR3 runs 13 residues. The CDR3 DNA is TGTGCCTGGGTACGAGGAATGAACACTGAAGCTTTCTTT. This translates into CAWVRGMNTEAFF.

The chain is built from TRBV27 and TRBJ2-7, with 9 nucleotides matching TRBD1. There are 13 residues in the CDR3. With V trimmed by 4 bases and J by 4 bases, 2 bases remained unmatched. Per germline, CDR1 MNHEY and CDR2 SMNVEV (reference sequence). CDR3 loop: CASSYGTGYEQYF. Here the CDR3 DNA reads TGTGCCAGCAGTTACGGGACAGGGTACGAGCAGTACTTC.

The J gene is TRBJ2-7, the V gene TRBV13, with 7 positions matching TRBD2. Germline V lookup: CDR1 PRHDT, CDR2 FYEKMQ (reference sequence). Trimming at V came to 6 bases and at J to 4 bases, leaving 12 bases not matched to a gene. The CDR3 has 15 amino acids. CDR3 in amino acids: CASRKAGRVLYEQYF. The DNA of the CDR3 is TGTGCCAGCAGGAAAGCAGGGAGGGTATTGTACGAGCAGTACTTC. The whole variable domain, filled in from reference TRBV13 and TRBJ2-7, reads AAGVIQSPRHLIKEKRETATLKCYPIPRHDTVYWYQQGPGQDPQFLISFYEKMQSDKGSIPDRFSAQQFSDYHSELNMSSLELGDSALYFCASRKAGRVLYEQYFGPGTRLTVT.

The genes are TRBV9 and TRBJ1-6; a weak D match, TRBD1 (5 bases). Germline V gene lookup returns CDR1 SGDLS and CDR2 YYNGEE. This CDR3 region has 15 residues. V lost 0 bases and J 7 bases, leaving 11 bases between the germline ends. CDR3 loop: CASSVDPGMNSPLHF. DNA of the CDR3: TGTGCCAGCAGCGTAGACCCAGGGATGAATTCACCCCTCCACTTT.